Each of the 15 T cell receptor beta chains below was sequenced from the same sample in a study of control samples from healthy donors and cancer patients. This table comes from immunoSEQ multiplex PCR, and its TCRdb copy is limited to in-frame clones, with some not included. The repertoire has some 130,000 clones, around 93% of them found once; the top ten carry just over 8.5%. The sequencing input was blood. Source of these receptors: a man aged 18 to 29 in good health.

The genes are TRBV11-2 and TRBJ2-6; the D is unclear. The germline V gene encodes CDR1 SGHAT and CDR2 FQNNGV. This CDR3 is built from 13 residues. Trimming cost V 5 bases and J 2 bases, with 4 bases left between them. The DNA for the CDR3 is TGTGCCAGCAGCCCACCTGGGGCCAACGTCCTGACTTTC. Amino acid sequence: CASSPPGANVLTF.

The chain has TRBV18 and TRBJ2-6, with D tentatively TRBD1 (7 bases). CDR3 length equals 17 residues. CDR1 and CDR2 (germline): KGHSH, LQKENI. V lost 6 bases and J 4 bases, leaving 19 bases between the germline ends. The CDR3 loop reads CASSSVRRGLGANVLTF. The CDR3 nucleotides read TGTGCCAGCTCCTCAGTTCGGAGGGGGCTCGGGGCCAACGTCCTGACTTTC.

The rearrangement uses TRBV6-5 and TRBJ2-3, with D perhaps TRBD1 or TRBD2 (5 bases each). Germline CDR1 and CDR2: MNHEY and SVGAGI. With 7 bases removed from V and 0 bases from J, the gap between germline ends came to 8 bases. The length of the CDR3 is 13 residues. The CDR3 DNA reads TGTGCCAGCATCCGGGACAGCACAGATACGCAGTATTTT. It yields the protein CASIRDSTDTQYF.

This chain connects TRBV30 to TRBJ1-1; a possible D gene is TRBD1 (5 bases). This CDR3 has 16 residues. Germline assignment: CDR1 GTSNPN and CDR2 SVGIG (reference sequence). With 5 bases removed from V and 2 bases from J, the gap between germline ends came to 21 bases. The CDR3, as DNA: TGTGCCTGGGACGTCCATCCGGGACCGCTAAACACTGAAGCTTTCTTT. Translation: CAWDVHPGPLNTEAFF. Full variable domain (missing parts from reference TRBV30 and TRBJ1-1): SQTIHQWPATLVQPVGSPLSLECTVEGTSNPNLYWYRQAAGRGLQLLFYSVGIGQISSEVPQNLSASRPQDRQFILSSKKLLLSDSGFYLCAWDVHPGPLNTEAFFGQGTRLTVV.

This sequence joins TRBV19 and TRBJ1-1; TRBD1 agrees at 7 bases. Trimming cost V 3 bases and J 1 base; bases outside gene matches: 5. CDR1 and CDR2 from the germline V gene are LNHDA and SQIVND (reference sequence). The CDR3 loop spans 15 amino acids. CDR3 nucleotides: TGTGCCAGTAGTATGAACAGGGACAGGAACACTGAAGCTTTCTTT. Its protein is CASSMNRDRNTEAFF.

The V gene is TRBV3-1 (or the pseudogene TRBV3-2), the J gene TRBJ2-2; D call uncertain. The CDR3 covers 14 residues. V lost 4 bases and J 3 bases, leaving 9 bases between the germline ends. Germline loops: CDR1 LGHDT, CDR2 YNNKEL (reference sequence). The CDR3: CASSRSSDTGELFF. CDR3 in DNA: TGTGCCAGCAGCCGGTCTAGTGACACCGGGGAGCTGTTTTTT.

This chain connects TRBV27 to TRBJ1-3; TRBD1 is a possible D gene (5 bases). The CDR3 is 14 residues long. Between the trimmed V and J ends, which lost 2 bases and 2 bases, there was a span of 7 bases. Germline V gives CDR1 MNHEY, CDR2 SMNVEV (reference sequence). This chain's CDR3 is CASSLARAGNTIYF. DNA of the CDR3: TGTGCCAGCAGTTTAGCCAGGGCTGGAAACACCATATATTTT.

The V gene is TRBV6-5, the J gene TRBJ1-3; 7 positions agree with TRBD1. The CDR3 runs to 15 residues. Germline values: CDR1 MNHEY, CDR2 SVGAGI. The ends lost 8 bases at V and 4 bases at J; junction bases unmatched: 11. CDR3 residues: CASRLFLTGGNTIYF. The CDR3 DNA reads TGTGCCAGCCGCCTATTCTTGACAGGGGGAAACACCATATATTTT.

This rearrangement joins TRBV24-1 to TRBJ2-1; TRBD2 agrees at 10 bases. Looked up from germline, CDR1 is KGHDR and CDR2 is SFDVKD. This CDR3 region has 18 residues. V dropped 0 bases and J dropped 5; count of bases not matched to a gene: 9. The CDR3, as DNA: TGTGCCACCAGTGATTTGAACCCTAGCGGGGGCCTAGACAATGAGCAGTTCTTC. Amino acids: CATSDLNPSGGLDNEQFF.

The chain is built from TRBV10-3 and TRBJ1-2, with unresolved D. The V end lost 10 bases, the J end lost 4 bases, and 7 bases lay between the germline ends. CDR1 is ENHRY, CDR2 SYGVKD, per germline. The CDR3 contains 10 residues. The CDR3 nucleotides are TGTGCCACCCTCGGCTATGGCTACACCTTC. Translation gives CATLGYGYTF.

The rearrangement uses TRBV18 and TRBJ1-5, with TRBD1 identical over 7 bases. This CDR3 has 16 residues. Germline trimming cut 2 bases from V and 1 base from J; bases unmatched to any gene: 5. CDR1 and CDR2 from the germline V gene are KGHSH and LQKENI. The CDR3 protein is CASSPENRGSNQPQHF. The CDR3 DNA follows: TGTGCCAGCTCACCAGAGAACAGGGGAAGCAATCAGCCCCAGCATTTT. The full variable domain, completed using reference TRBV18 and TRBJ1-5, is NAGVMQNPRHLVRRRGQEARLRCSPMKGHSHVYWYRQLPEEGLKFMVYLQKENIIDESGMPKERFSAEFPKEGPSILRIQQVVRGDSAAYFCASSPENRGSNQPQHFGDGTRLSIL.

The chain uses TRBV5-1 and TRBJ1-1, with 7 bases lining up with TRBD1. Germline V CDR1 and CDR2: SGHRS, YFSETQ. This CDR3 comprises 16 residues. J was trimmed by 0 bases and V by 1 base; bases with no gene match: 6. CDR3 amino acids: CASSLWKGALNTEAFF. CDR3 nucleotides: TGCGCCAGCAGCTTGTGGAAGGGGGCCCTGAACACTGAAGCTTTCTTT.

The chain joins TRBV20-1 to TRBJ2-7, with D hard to call. Germline-derived CDR1 and CDR2 are DFQATT and SNEGSKA (reference sequence). The V and J ends lost 5 bases and 5 bases respectively, with 10 bases between them. This CDR3 spans 11 amino acids. The CDR3 DNA reads as TGCAGTGCTTACTCCGCGGACGAGCAGTACTTC. Translated: CSAYSADEQYF.

The rearrangement joins TRBV28 to TRBJ1-6, with D tentatively TRBD1 (5 bases). The CDR3 runs 14 residues. Per the germline V gene, CDR1 is MDHEN and CDR2 is SYDVKM. V lost 2 bases and J lost 10, with 12 bases in between. CDR3 sequence reads: CASSLQQGGSPLHF. The CDR3 region has the DNA TGTGCCAGCAGTTTACAGCAGGGAGGATCACCCCTCCACTTT.

The rearrangement uses TRBV19 and TRBJ2-1, with D perhaps TRBD1 or TRBD2 (7 bases each). Deletions cut 7 bases from V and 3 bases from J, with 16 bases between. CDR1 and CDR2 from the germline V gene are LNHDA and SQIVND (reference sequence). This CDR3 comprises 15 residues. The CDR3 DNA sequence: TGTGCCAGTACCCAGGGGGACTACTTCTACAATGAGCAGTTCTTC. Protein sequence: CASTQGDYFYNEQFF.